What follows describes a single TCR beta chain. Its target is not known. V was clipped by 3 bases and J by 12 bases; unmatched bases: 22. This CDR3 region has 18 residues. Germline V gene lookup returns CDR1 LNHDA and CDR2 SQIVND (reference sequence). This specimen belongs to a study of T cell responses to AZD1222 COVID-19 vaccine. Notes on the study in general: Vaccine-associated CD4 TCRs ranged over spike, dominating at 160-218 and 743-854. Repertoires were obtained solely post-peak T cell response. Females made up more of the donors, who were largely white British, and clonal diversity may have come out too low.

Some clones are missing from TCRdb's copy, which holds only in-frame ones; the method was immunoSEQ multiplex PCR. This table holds about 140,000 clones, 90% to 95% found once. The genes are TRBV19 and TRBJ2-1, with 8 bases that match TRBD2. The origin of this receptor is an adult who received the AZD1222 COVID-19 vaccine. The material sequenced was peripheral blood, taken 28 days after the second AZD1222 dose. This chain's CDR3 is CASSIKGGGIYYNEWQFF. CDR3 coding DNA: TGTGCCAGTAGTATTAAAGGCGGGGGGATATACTACAATGAGTGGCAGTTCTTC.